The 4 T cell receptor beta chains below come from one sample, sequenced in a study of T cell changes during pregnancy in multiple sclerosis. Assay used: immunoSEQ multiplex PCR; TCRdb lists only in-frame clones, some missing. The sample consists of 65,000 to 85,000 clones, over 85% of them appearing once. The source was peripheral blood, collected in the second trimester of pregnancy. The receptors stem from a female donor in good health, enrolled as a control in a pregnancy study.

V and J are TRBV2 and TRBJ2-5; 12 nucleotides match TRBD2. The length of the CDR3 is 15 residues. J gave up 4 bases and V 6 bases, and 6 bases lay outside the gene matches. Germline CDR1 is SNHLY and CDR2 is FYNNEI. DNA for the CDR3: TGTGCCAGCAGAGGATCTAGCGGGAGGGGAGAGACCCAGTACTTC. Amino acid sequence: CASRGSSGRGETQYF.

This chain joins TRBV5-1 and TRBJ2-7; tentatively, D is TRBD2 (6 bases). CDR1 and CDR2 (germline): SGHRS, YFSETQ. The CDR3 contains 15 residues. Between the trimmed V and J ends, which lost 1 base and 0 bases, there was a span of 11 bases. The DNA for the CDR3 is TGCGCCAGCAGCTTGTGGGGGGAAAGCTCCTACGAGCAGTACTTC. This sequence encodes CASSLWGESSYEQYF.

The chain links TRBV5-5 to TRBJ1-2; 7 bases are shared with TRBD1. Germline V gene sequence: CDR1 SGHKS, CDR2 YYEKEE (reference sequence). The CDR3 has 15 residues. V was clipped by 4 bases and J by 0 bases; unmatched bases: 6. CDR3 nucleotide sequence: TGTGCCAGCAGCACGACAGGGCCAGCTAACTATGGCTACACCTTC. It codes for CASSTTGPANYGYTF.

The CDR3 loop reads CASSLKREKGEQYF. The CDR3 DNA follows: TGTGCCAGCAGCCTGAAGCGGGAGAAAGGCGAGCAGTACTTC. The rearrangement joins TRBV5-4 to TRBJ2-7, with 8 nucleotides matching TRBD2. The CDR3 is 14 residues long. V lost 4 bases, J lost 6 bases, and 9 bases stayed unmatched. Germline V gives CDR1 SGHNT, CDR2 YYREEE (reference sequence).